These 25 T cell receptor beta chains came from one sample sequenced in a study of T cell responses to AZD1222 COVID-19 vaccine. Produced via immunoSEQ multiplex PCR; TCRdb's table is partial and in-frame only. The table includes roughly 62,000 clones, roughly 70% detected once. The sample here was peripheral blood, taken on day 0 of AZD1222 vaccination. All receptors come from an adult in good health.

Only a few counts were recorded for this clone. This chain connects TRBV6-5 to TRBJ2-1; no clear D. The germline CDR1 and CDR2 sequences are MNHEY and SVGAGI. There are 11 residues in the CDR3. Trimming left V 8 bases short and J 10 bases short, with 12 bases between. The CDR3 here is CASSTFYEQFF. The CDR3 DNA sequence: TGTGCCAGCTCCACGTTCTACGAGCAGTTCTTC.

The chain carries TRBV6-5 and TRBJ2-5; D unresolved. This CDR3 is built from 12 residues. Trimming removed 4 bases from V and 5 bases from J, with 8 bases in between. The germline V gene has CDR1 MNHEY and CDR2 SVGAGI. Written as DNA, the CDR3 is TGTGCCAGCAGTTCCCCAAGGGAGACCCAGTACTTC. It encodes CASSSPRETQYF.

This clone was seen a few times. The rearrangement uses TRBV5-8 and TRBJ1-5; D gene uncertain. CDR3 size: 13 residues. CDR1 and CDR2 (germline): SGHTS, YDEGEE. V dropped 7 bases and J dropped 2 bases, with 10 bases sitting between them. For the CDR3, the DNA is TGTGCCAGCTCTTGGGGAGGCAATCAGCCCCAGCATTTT. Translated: CASSWGGNQPQHF.

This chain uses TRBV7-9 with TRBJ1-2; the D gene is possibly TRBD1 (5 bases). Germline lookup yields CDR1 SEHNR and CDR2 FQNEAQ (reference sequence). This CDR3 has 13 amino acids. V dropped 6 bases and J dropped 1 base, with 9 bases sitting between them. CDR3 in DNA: TGTGCCAGCAGGCCGGGACGTAACTATGGCTACACCTTC. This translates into CASRPGRNYGYTF.

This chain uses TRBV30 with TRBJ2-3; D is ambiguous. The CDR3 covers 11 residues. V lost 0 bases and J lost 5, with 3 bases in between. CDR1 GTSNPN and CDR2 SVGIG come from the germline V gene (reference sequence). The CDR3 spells CAWSVGDTQYF. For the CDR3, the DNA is TGTGCCTGGAGTGTAGGAGATACGCAGTATTTT.

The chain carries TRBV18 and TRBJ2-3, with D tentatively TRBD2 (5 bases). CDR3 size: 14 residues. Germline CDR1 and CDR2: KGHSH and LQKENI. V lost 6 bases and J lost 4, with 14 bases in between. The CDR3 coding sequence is TGTGCCAGCTCCCGGGTGGGAGAGGCAGATACGCAGTATTTT. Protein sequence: CASSRVGEADTQYF.

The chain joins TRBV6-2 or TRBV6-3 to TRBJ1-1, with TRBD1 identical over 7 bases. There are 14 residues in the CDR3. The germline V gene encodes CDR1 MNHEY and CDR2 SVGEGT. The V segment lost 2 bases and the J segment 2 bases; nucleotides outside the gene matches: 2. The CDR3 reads CASSYQGGNTEAFF. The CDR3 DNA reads TGTGCCAGCAGTTACCAAGGGGGCAACACTGAAGCTTTCTTT.

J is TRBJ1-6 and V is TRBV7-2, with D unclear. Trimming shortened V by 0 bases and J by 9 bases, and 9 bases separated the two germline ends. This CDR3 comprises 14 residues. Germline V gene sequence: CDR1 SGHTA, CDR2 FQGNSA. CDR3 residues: CASSLALGGSPLHF. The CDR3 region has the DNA TGTGCCAGCAGCTTAGCGTTGGGAGGTTCACCCCTCCACTTT.

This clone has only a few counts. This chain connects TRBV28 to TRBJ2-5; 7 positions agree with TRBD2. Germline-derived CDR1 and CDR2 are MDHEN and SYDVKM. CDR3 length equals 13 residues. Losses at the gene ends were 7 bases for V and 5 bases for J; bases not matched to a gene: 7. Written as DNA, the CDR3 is TGTGCCAGCAAACTCGGGGGAGGGGAGACCCAGTACTTC. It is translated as CASKLGGGETQYF.

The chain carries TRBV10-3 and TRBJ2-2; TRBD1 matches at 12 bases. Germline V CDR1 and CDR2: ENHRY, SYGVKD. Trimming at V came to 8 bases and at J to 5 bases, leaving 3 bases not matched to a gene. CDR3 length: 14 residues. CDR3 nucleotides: TGTGCCATCGGGACAGGGGGCAGAACCGGGGAGCTGTTTTTT. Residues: CAIGTGGRTGELFF.

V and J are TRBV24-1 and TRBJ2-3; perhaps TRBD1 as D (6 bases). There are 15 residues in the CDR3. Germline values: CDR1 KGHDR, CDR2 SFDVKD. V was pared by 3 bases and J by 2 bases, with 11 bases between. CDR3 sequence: CATSDPQGFTDTQYF. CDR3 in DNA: TGTGCCACCAGTGATCCACAGGGTTTCACAGATACGCAGTATTTT.

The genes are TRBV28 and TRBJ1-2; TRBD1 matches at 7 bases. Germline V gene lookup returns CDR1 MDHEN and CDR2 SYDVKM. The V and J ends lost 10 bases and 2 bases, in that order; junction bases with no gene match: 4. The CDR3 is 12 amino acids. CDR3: CATSDRNYGYTF. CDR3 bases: TGTGCCACCTCGGACAGGAACTATGGCTACACCTTC.

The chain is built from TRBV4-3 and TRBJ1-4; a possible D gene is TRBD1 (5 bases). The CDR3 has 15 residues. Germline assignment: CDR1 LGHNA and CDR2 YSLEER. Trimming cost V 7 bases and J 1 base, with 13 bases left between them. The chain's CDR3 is CASTQSRVTNEKLFF. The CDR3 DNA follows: TGCGCCAGCACACAGTCCAGGGTAACTAATGAAAAACTGTTTTTT.

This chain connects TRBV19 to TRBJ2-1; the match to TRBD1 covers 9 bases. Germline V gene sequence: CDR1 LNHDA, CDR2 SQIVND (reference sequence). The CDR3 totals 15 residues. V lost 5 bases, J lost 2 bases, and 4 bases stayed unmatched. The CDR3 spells CASSPTGGAYNEQFF. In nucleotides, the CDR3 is TGTGCCAGTAGTCCCACAGGGGGCGCCTACAATGAGCAGTTCTTC. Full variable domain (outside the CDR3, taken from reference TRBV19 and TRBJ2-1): DGGITQSPKYLFRKEGQNVTLSCEQNLNHDAMYWYRQDPGQGLRLIYYSQIVNDFQKGDIAEGYSVSREKKESFPLTVTSAQKNPTAFYLCASSPTGGAYNEQFFGPGTRLTVL.

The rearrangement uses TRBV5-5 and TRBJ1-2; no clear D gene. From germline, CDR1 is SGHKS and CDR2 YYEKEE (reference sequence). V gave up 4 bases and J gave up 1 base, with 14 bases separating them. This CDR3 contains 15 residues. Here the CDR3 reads CASSPGAADNYGYTF. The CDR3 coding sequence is TGTGCCAGCAGCCCGGGAGCGGCGGATAACTATGGCTACACCTTC.

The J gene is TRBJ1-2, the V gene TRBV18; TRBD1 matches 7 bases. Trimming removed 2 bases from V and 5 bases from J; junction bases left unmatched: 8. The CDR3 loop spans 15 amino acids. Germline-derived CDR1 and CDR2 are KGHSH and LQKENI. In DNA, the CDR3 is TGTGCCAGCTCACCATCTTCTCAACAGGGGTATGGCTACACCTTC. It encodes CASSPSSQQGYGYTF.

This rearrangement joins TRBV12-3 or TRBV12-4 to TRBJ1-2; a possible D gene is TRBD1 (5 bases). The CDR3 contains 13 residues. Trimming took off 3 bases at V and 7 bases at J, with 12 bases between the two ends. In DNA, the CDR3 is TGTGCCAGCAGTTTTGGAGGGGCCGGTGGCTACACCTTC. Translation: CASSFGGAGGYTF.

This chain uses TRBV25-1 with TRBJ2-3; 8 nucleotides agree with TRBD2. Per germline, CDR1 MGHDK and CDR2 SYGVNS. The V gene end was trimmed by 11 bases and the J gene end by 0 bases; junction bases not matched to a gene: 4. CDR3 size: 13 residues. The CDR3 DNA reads TGTGCCCTTAGCGGGGACAGCACAGATACGCAGTATTTT. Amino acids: CALSGDSTDTQYF.

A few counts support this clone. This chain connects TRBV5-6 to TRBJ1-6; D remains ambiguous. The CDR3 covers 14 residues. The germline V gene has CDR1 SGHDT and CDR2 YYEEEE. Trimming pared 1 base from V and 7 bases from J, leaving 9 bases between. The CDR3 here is CASSLPVGNSPLHF. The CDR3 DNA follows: TGTGCCAGCAGCTTGCCGGTCGGGAATTCACCCCTCCACTTT.

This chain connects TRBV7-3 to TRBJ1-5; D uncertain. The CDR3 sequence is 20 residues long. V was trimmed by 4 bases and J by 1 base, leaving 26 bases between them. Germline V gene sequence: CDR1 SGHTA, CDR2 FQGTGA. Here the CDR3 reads CASSSVWTPASLGSNQPQHF. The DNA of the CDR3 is TGTGCCAGCAGCTCGGTTTGGACCCCTGCCTCGTTGGGAAGCAATCAGCCCCAGCATTTT.

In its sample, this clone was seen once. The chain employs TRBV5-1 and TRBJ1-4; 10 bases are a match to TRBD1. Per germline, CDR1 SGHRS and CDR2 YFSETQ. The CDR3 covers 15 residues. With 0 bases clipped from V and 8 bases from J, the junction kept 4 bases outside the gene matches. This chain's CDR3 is CASSLGGTGDEKLFF. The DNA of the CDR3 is TGCGCCAGCAGCTTGGGAGGGACAGGGGACGAAAAACTGTTTTTT.

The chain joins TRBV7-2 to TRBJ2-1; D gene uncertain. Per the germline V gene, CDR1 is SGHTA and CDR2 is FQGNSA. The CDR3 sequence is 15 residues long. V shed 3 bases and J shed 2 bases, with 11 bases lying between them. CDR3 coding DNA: TGTGCCAGCAGCTTTGGTCAGGCCGCCTACAATGAGCAGTTCTTC. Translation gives CASSFGQAAYNEQFF.

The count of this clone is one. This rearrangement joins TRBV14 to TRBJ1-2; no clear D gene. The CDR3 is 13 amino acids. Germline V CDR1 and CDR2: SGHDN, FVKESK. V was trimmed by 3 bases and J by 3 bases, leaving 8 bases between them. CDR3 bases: TGTGCCAGCAGCCACGCTCTAGACTATGGCTACACCTTC. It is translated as CASSHALDYGYTF.

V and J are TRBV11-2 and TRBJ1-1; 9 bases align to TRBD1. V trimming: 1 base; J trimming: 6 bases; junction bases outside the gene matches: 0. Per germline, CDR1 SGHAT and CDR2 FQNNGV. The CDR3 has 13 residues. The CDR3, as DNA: TGTGCCAGCAGCTTAGGACAGGGGGCTGAAGCTTTCTTT. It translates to CASSLGQGAEAFF.

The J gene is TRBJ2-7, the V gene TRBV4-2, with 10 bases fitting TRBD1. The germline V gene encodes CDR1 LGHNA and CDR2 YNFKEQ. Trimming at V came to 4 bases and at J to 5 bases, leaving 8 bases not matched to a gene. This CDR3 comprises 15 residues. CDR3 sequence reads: CASSRLPTGGDEQYF. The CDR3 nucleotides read TGTGCCAGCAGCCGCCTCCCGACAGGGGGCGACGAGCAGTACTTC.